This T cell receptor beta chain appears in the sequencing data of a study of OX40 agonist ivuxolimab in advanced cancers. Across the whole study: Six ivuxolimab dose levels, 0.01 to 10 mg/kg, were given intravenously every 2 weeks. Study results and limitations: Both CD4+ and CD8+ T cell populations in blood had undergone clonal expansion by week 6 at 0.1 to 3.0 mg/kg. People who partly responded at 0.1-3.0 mg/kg had some of the least clonal expansion seen.

A note on this clone: Its antigen is as yet unknown.

Looked up from germline, CDR1 is SGHRS and CDR2 is YFSETQ. V was trimmed by 4 bases and J by 4 bases, leaving 6 bases between them. The CDR3 is made up of 12 amino acids. Sequencing used immunoSEQ multiplex PCR; TCRdb keeps in-frame clones, though not all of them. The sample lists tens of thousands of clones, about 84% occurring once. This clonotype was obtained from an adult with an advanced solid tumor such as melanoma, head and neck, liver or kidney cancer. The specimen comprised CD4+ or CD8+ T cells sorted from blood, sampled in a trial of the OX40 agonist ivuxolimab. V and J are TRBV5-1 and TRBJ2-1, with D possibly matching TRBD2 (5 bases). CDR3 coding DNA: TGCGCCAGCAGCAGCGGATACAATGAGCAGTTCTTC. Its protein product is CASSSGYNEQFF. Supplemented by reference TRBV5-1 and TRBJ2-1, the full variable domain reads KAGVTQTPRYLIKTRGQQVTLSCSPISGHRSVSWYQQTPGQGLQFLFEYFSETQRNKGNFPGRFSGRQFSNSRSEMNVSTLELGDSALYLCASSSGYNEQFFGPGTRLTVL.